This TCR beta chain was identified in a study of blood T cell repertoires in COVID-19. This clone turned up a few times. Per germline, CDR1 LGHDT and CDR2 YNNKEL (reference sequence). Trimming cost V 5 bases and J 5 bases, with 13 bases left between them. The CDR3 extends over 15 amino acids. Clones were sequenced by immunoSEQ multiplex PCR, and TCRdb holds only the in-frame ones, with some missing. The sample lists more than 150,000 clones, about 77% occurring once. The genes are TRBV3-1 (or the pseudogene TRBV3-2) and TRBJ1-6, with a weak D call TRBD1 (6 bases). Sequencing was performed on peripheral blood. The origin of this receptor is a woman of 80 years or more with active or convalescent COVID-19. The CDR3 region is CASSWGPGNNSPLHF. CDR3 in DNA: TGTGCCAGCAGCTGGGGGCCAGGGAATAATTCACCCCTCCACTTT.